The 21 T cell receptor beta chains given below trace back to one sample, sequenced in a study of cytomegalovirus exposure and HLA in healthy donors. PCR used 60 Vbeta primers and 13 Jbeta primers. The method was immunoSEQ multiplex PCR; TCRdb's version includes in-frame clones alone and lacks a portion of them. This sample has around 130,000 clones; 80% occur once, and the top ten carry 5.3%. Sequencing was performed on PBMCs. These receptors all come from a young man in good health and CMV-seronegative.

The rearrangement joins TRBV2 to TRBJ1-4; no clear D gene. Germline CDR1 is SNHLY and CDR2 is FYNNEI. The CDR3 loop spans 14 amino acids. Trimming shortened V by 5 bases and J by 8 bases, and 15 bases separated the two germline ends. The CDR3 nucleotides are TGTGCCAGCAGTCCTGAAAAAAGAGGGGAAAAACTGTTTTTT. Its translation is CASSPEKRGEKLFF.

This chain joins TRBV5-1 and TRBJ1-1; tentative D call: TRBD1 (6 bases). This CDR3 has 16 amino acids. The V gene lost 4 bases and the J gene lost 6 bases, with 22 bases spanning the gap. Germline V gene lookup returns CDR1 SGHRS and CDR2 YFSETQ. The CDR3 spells CASSQQGPSFGAEAFF. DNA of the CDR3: TGCGCCAGCAGCCAGCAGGGGCCCTCGTTCGGGGCTGAAGCTTTCTTT.

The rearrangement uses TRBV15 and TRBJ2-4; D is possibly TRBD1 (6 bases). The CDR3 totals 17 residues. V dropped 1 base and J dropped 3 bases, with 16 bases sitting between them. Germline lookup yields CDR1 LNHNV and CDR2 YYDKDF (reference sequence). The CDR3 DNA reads TGTGCCACCAGCAGAGTAGGGACACTTTGGGGCAAAAACATTCAGTACTTC. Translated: CATSRVGTLWGKNIQYF.

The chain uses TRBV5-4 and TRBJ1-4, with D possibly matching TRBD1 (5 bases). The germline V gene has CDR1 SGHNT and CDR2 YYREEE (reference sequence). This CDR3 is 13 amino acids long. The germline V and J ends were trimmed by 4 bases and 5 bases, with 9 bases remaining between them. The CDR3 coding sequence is TGTGCCAGCAGCAGGGGATCCAATGAAAAACTGTTTTTT. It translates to CASSRGSNEKLFF.

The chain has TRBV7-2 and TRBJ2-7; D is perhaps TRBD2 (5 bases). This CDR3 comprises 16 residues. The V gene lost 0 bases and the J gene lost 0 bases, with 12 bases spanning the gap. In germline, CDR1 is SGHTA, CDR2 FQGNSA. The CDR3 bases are TGTGCCAGCAGCTTAGCTGGACTCGGAAGCTCCTACGAGCAGTACTTC. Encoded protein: CASSLAGLGSSYEQYF. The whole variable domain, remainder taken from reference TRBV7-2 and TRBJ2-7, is GAGVSQSPSNKVTEKGKDVELRCDPISGHTALYWYRQSLGQGLEFLIYFQGNSAPDKSGLPSDRFSAERTGGSVSTLTIQRTQQEDSAVYLCASSLAGLGSSYEQYFGPGTRLTVT.

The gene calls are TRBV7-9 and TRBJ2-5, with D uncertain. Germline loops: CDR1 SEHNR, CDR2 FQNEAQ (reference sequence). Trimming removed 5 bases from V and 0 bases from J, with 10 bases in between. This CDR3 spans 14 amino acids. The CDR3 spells CASSPDTYQETQYF. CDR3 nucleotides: TGTGCCAGCAGCCCAGACACTTACCAAGAGACCCAGTACTTC.

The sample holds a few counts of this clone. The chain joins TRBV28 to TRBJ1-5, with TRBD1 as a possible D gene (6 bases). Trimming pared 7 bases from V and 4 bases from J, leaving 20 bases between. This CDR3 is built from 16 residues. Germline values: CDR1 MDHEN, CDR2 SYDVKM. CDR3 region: CASTSGQLYDNQPQHF. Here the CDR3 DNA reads TGTGCCAGCACCTCAGGACAGTTGTATGATAATCAGCCCCAGCATTTT.

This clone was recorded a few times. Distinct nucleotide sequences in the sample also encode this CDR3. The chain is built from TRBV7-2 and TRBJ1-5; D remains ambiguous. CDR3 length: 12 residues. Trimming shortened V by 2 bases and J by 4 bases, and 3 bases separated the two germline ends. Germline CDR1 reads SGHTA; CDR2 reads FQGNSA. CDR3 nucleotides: TGTGCCAGCAGCTTATCTAATCAGCCCCAGCATTTT. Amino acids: CASSLSNQPQHF.

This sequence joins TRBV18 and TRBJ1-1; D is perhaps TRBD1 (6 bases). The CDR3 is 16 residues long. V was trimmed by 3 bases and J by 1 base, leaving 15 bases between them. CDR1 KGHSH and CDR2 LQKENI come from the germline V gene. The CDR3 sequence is CASSPLQGYTNTEAFF. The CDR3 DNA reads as TGTGCCAGCTCACCGCTTCAGGGGTACACGAACACTGAAGCTTTCTTT.

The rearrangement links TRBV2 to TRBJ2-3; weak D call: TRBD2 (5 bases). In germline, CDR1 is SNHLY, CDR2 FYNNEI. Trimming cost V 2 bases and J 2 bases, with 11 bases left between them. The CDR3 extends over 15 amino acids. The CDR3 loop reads CASSERDQYTDTQYF. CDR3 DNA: TGTGCCAGCAGTGAACGGGATCAATACACAGATACGCAGTATTTT.

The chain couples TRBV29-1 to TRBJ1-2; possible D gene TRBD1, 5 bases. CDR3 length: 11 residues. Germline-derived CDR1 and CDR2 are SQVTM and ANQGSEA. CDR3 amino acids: CAWGGDYGYTF. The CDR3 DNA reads TGCGCATGGGGGGGAGACTATGGCTACACCTTC.

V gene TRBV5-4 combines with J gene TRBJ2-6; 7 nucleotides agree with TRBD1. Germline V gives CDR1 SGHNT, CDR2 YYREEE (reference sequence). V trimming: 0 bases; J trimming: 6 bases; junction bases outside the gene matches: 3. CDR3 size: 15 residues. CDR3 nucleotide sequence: TGTGCCAGCAGCTTGGCCAGGGGGATGGCCAACGTCCTGACTTTC. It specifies CASSLARGMANVLTF. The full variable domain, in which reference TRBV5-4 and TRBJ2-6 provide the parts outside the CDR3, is ETGVTQSPTHLIKTRGQQVTLRCSSQSGHNTVSWYQQALGQGPQFIFQYYREEENGRGNFPPRFSGLQFPNYSSELNVNALELDDSALYLCASSLARGMANVLTFGAGSRLTVL.

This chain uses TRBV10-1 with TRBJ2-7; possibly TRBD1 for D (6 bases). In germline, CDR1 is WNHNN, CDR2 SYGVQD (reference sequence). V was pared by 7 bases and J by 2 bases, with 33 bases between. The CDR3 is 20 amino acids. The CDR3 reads CASNPRPTGRPARGPYEQYF. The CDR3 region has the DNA TGCGCCAGCAATCCCCGGCCGACAGGTCGCCCAGCCAGGGGACCCTACGAGCAGTACTTC.

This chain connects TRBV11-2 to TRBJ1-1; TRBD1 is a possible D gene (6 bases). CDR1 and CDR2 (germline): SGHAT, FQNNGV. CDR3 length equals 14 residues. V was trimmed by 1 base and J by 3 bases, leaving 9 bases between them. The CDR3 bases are TGTGCCAGCAGCTTAGTGGACAGTTACACTGAAGCTTTCTTT. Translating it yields CASSLVDSYTEAFF.

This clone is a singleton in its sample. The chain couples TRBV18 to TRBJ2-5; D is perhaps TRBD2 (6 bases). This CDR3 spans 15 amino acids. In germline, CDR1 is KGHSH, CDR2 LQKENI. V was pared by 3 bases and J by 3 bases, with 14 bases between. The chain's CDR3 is CASSPGLASEETQYF. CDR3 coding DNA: TGTGCCAGCTCACCGGGGCTAGCGTCGGAAGAGACCCAGTACTTC.

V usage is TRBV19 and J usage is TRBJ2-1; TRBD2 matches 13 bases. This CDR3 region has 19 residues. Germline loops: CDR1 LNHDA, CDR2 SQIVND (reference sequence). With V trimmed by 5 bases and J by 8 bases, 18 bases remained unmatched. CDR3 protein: CASSFRTRRTSGSNHEQFF. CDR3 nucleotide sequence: TGTGCCAGTAGTTTCCGAACTCGCAGGACTAGCGGGAGCAACCATGAGCAGTTCTTC.

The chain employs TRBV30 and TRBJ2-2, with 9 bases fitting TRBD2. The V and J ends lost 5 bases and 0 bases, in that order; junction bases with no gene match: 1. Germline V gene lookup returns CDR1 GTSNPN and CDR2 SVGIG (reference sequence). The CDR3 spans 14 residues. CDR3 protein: CAWSSGTNTGELFF. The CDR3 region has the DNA TGTGCCTGGTCTAGCGGGACGAACACCGGGGAGCTGTTTTTT.

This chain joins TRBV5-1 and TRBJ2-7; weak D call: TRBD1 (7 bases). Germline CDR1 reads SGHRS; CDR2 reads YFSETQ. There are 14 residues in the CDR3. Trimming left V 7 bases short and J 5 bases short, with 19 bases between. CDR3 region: CASGRGGGLDEQYF. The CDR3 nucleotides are TGCGCCAGCGGGCGAGGAGGGGGCTTGGACGAGCAGTACTTC.

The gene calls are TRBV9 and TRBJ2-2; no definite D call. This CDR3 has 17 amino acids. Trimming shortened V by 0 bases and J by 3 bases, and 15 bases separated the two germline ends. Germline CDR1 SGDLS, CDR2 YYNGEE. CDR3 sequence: CASSVGASPPYTGELFF. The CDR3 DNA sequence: TGTGCCAGCAGCGTAGGGGCCTCTCCTCCATACACCGGGGAGCTGTTTTTT.

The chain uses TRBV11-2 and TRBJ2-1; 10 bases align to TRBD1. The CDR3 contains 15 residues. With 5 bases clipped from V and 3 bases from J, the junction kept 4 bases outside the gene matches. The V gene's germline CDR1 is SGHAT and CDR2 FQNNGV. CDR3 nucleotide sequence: TGTGCCAGCAGCCACCGGGACAGGGGCTACAATGAGCAGTTCTTC. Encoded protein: CASSHRDRGYNEQFF.

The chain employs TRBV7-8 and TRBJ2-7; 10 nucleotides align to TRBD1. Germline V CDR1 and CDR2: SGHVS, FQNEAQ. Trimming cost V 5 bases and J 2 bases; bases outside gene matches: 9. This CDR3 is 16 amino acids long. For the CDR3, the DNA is TGTGCCAGCAGCCACCTTAGGGACAGGGGTGCCTACGAGCAGTACTTC. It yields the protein CASSHLRDRGAYEQYF.